This T cell receptor beta chain was found in a study of blood T cell repertoires in COVID-19. In the study overall: The cDNA or gDNA used as material had been derived from T cells, B-cell-depleted T cells, or PBMCs.

Trimming took off 6 bases at V and 10 bases at J, with 19 bases between the two ends. The CDR3 sequence is 15 residues long. Per germline, CDR1 MDHEN and CDR2 SYDVKM. Libraries were prepared by immunoSEQ multiplex PCR; TCRdb keeps only in-frame clonotypes and omits some of them. The sample holds about 87,000 clones; approximately 88% are singletons and the top ten take 11%. The rearrangement joins TRBV28 to TRBJ1-6, with D maybe TRBD1 (6 bases). The sample was peripheral blood. The sequence came from a man aged 80 or over with acute or convalescent COVID-19. The CDR3, as DNA: TGTGCCAGCAGCCTTAACAGGGACGGCTACTCACCCCTCCACTTT. It yields the protein CASSLNRDGYSPLHF.